These 7 T cell receptor beta chains were sequenced from one sample in a study of identical twins. TCRdb re-analysed the 5' RACE reads in MiXCR, keeping a single row per CDR3 protein. The table has under 300,000 distinct CDR3 sequences, approximately 7.1% seen once. Separately, the same data were catalogued under a study of T cells expressing NK-cell markers.

The sequenced material came from CD8+ T cells sorted from blood. The receptors originated from a woman between 18 and 29 years old in good health.

This clonotype was picked up a small number of times. The chain recombines TRBV20-1 with TRBJ1-1, with a possible D match to TRBD1 (5 bases). Germline CDR1 is DFQATT and CDR2 is SNEGSKA (reference sequence). CDR3 length: 14 residues. Trimming took 3 bases from V and 4 from J, leaving 15 bases between them. CDR3 DNA sequence: TGCAGTGCTAGGGCCCCAGGGACGGTCACTGAAGCTTTCTTT. Its translation is CSARAPGTVTEAFF.

This clonotype was found a few times. The rearrangement uses TRBV27 and TRBJ2-5; 8 bases agree with TRBD1. Germline trimming cut 0 bases from V and 5 bases from J; bases unmatched to any gene: 8. Germline-derived CDR1 and CDR2 are MNHEY and SMNVEV (reference sequence). This CDR3 contains 16 residues. The CDR3 spells CASSLSWAGGEETQYF. The CDR3 nucleotides read TGTGCCAGCAGTTTATCTTGGGCAGGGGGCGAGGAGACCCAGTACTTC.

This clonotype was detected only a few times. CDR3 nucleotide sequence: TGTGCCAGCAGAGAACTCCCCGCTGAAGCTTTCTTT. It yields the protein CASRELPAEAFF. This chain links TRBV6-1 with TRBJ1-1; D is unclear. The CDR3 spans 12 residues. Germline V gene lookup returns CDR1 MNHNS and CDR2 SASEGT. V lost 6 bases, J lost 6 bases, and 11 bases lay in between.

This clonotype was seen many times. The chain has TRBV4-1 and TRBJ1-6, with D hard to call. Trimming removed 1 base from V and 5 bases from J, with 3 bases in between. CDR3 length: 13 amino acids. Looked up from germline, CDR1 is MGHRA and CDR2 is YSYEKL. Written as DNA, the CDR3 is TGCGCCAGCAGCCAAGTCCATAATTCACCCCTCCACTTT. Amino acid sequence: CASSQVHNSPLHF.

A remark on this clonotype: A read error may produce the germline difference seen at one junction end. This chain links TRBV27 with TRBJ1-2, with unresolved D. Germline CDR1 reads MNHEY; CDR2 reads SMNVEV (reference sequence). The CDR3 contains 17 residues. The CDR3 DNA reads TGTGCCAGCGGACCCCAAGTTCCAGTAGGGCAGACCTATGGCTACACTTTC. Its translation: CASGPQVPVGQTYGYTF.

This clonotype was recorded many times. The V and J genes are TRBV12-3 or TRBV12-4 and TRBJ2-3, with no clear D. The CDR3 has 13 residues. Trimming pared 5 bases from V and 5 bases from J, leaving 11 bases between. CDR3 nucleotides: TGTGCCAGCAGTCCCCCTATGGAAGATACGCAGTATTTT. Protein product: CASSPPMEDTQYF.

The sample holds a few counts of this clonotype. The chain is built from TRBV13 and TRBJ2-5; D is undetermined. This CDR3 has 15 amino acids. V lost 5 bases to trimming and J lost 7 bases, with 20 bases between them. CDR1 is PRHDT and CDR2 is FYEKMQ in the germline V gene (reference sequence). Written as DNA, the CDR3 is TGTGCCAGCAGCGCAACCTCCGGGCTAACGGGGACCCAGTACTTC. This translates into CASSATSGLTGTQYF.